The sample holds one count of the clone carrying this T cell receptor (beta chain). The target antigen is unknown. The data derive from a study of shared clonotypes between healthy human individuals. Study results and limitations: Rarefaction showed that sequencing of sorted subsets was incomplete (despite large depth).

This CDR3 is built from 14 residues. Trimming took 2 bases from V and 7 from J; bases not matched to a gene: 5. Germline V gene lookup returns CDR1 MNHEY and CDR2 SVGAGI. Profiled with immunoSEQ multiplex PCR; TCRdb holds only in-frame clones, not every one. In the table there are about 1.5 million clones, around 98% of which are singletons. The CD4+ fraction was divided into a CD45RA+ naive subset and a CD45RA-negative memory subset. Sequenced sample: naive CD4+ T cells sorted from blood. As to subset: CD45RA+ positively selected. This rearrangement joins TRBV6-5 to TRBJ1-5; 7 bases line up with TRBD1. The source is a man aged 25-40 years in good health. CDR3 DNA sequence: TGTGCCAGCAGTTACGACAGGGTCCAACAGCCCCAGCATTTT. This codes for CASSYDRVQQPQHF.